The 23 T cell receptor beta chains below come from one sample, sequenced in a study of T-cell memory formation after mild COVID-19. TCRdb called the 5' RACE reads again in MiXCR, with one record for every CDR3 protein. Here the sample spans about half a million distinct CDR3 sequences, 15% to 20% being singletons. Sequencing input: PBMCs or a T cell subset sorted from them (not recorded which). The receptor source for this set is an adult woman who had mild COVID-19 (a few samples of this study predate the infection). Cell type and time point are not known.

The CDR3, as DNA: TGTGCCTGGAGTGGCTCAAGTGGTTACGAGCAGTACTTC. Amino acids: CAWSGSSGYEQYF. This sequence joins TRBV30 and TRBJ2-7; D unresolved. V lost 1 base to trimming and J lost 4 bases, with 11 bases between them. This CDR3 comprises 13 residues. Germline V gene data show CDR1 as GTSNPN and CDR2 as SVGIG (reference sequence).

This clonotype has more than one count but fewer than ten. The chain couples TRBV7-9 to TRBJ2-7; D gene unclear. This CDR3 has 12 amino acids. CDR1 is SEHNR and CDR2 is FQNEAQ in the germline V gene (reference sequence). Deletions cut 3 bases from V and 6 bases from J, with 9 bases between. The CDR3 protein is CASSFQTGEQYF. For the CDR3, the DNA is TGTGCCAGCAGCTTCCAAACTGGCGAGCAGTACTTC. Combining the CDR3 with reference TRBV7-9 and TRBJ2-7 gives the whole variable domain DTGVSQNPRHKITKRGQNVTFRCDPISEHNRLYWYRQTLGQGPEFLTYFQNEAQLEKSRLLSDRFSAERPKGSFSTLEIQRTEQGDSAMYLCASSFQTGEQYFGPGTRLTVT.

V is TRBV15 and J is TRBJ2-5, with TRBD2 identical over 8 bases. Germline trimming cut 1 base from V and 5 bases from J; bases unmatched to any gene: 6. The CDR3 loop spans 15 amino acids. In germline, CDR1 is LNHNV, CDR2 YYDKDF (reference sequence). This CDR3 reads CATSRGLAGRETQYF. DNA of the CDR3: TGTGCCACCAGCAGAGGGCTAGCGGGCCGGGAGACCCAGTACTTC. Drawing the rest from reference TRBV15 and TRBJ2-5, the complete variable domain is DAMVIQNPRYQVTQFGKPVTLSCSQTLNHNVMYWYQQKSSQAPKLLFHYYDKDFNNEADTPDNFQSRRPNTSFCFLDIRSPGLGDTAMYLCATSRGLAGRETQYFGPGTRLLVL.

The table lists this clonotype with a few counts. The chain has TRBV27 and TRBJ1-5; 9 bases align to TRBD1. V shed 6 bases and J 5 bases; nucleotides not matched to a gene: 5. Germline CDR1 is MNHEY and CDR2 is SMNVEV (reference sequence). This CDR3 region has 14 residues. The CDR3 loop is CASRDHRGHQPQHF. CDR3 DNA sequence: TGTGCCAGCAGGGACCACAGGGGGCATCAGCCCCAGCATTTT.

The chain has TRBV30 and TRBJ2-7; D gene ambiguous. V gave up 7 bases and J gave up 5 bases, with 6 bases separating them. The germline CDR1 and CDR2 sequences are GTSNPN and SVGIG (reference sequence). The CDR3 is 9 residues long. The CDR3 sequence: CASGDEQYF. The CDR3 coding sequence is TGTGCCTCGGGTGACGAGCAGTACTTC.

The chain recombines TRBV14 with TRBJ2-7, with a weak D call TRBD1 (5 bases). CDR3 length: 13 residues. Per the germline V gene, CDR1 is SGHDN and CDR2 is FVKESK. The V gene lost 6 bases and the J gene lost 0 bases, with 9 bases spanning the gap. The CDR3 loop is CASRKQDSYEQYF. The CDR3 DNA follows: TGTGCCAGCAGGAAACAGGACTCCTACGAGCAGTACTTC.

The chain carries TRBV7-9 and TRBJ1-4, with D uncertain. This CDR3 comprises 14 residues. V shed 4 bases and J shed 5 bases, with 11 bases lying between them. Germline loops: CDR1 SEHNR, CDR2 FQNEAQ (reference sequence). This CDR3 is CASSYGLGNEKLFF. CDR3 DNA sequence: TGTGCCAGCAGCTACGGCCTGGGAAATGAAAAACTGTTTTTT.

This clonotype has only a few counts. This chain connects TRBV5-1 to TRBJ1-1; D might be TRBD1 (5 bases). The V gene's germline CDR1 is SGHRS and CDR2 YFSETQ. CDR3 length equals 15 residues. Trimming pared 4 bases from V and 2 bases from J, leaving 15 bases between. In DNA form, the CDR3 reads TGCGCCAGCAGCCCTCCCTTGCAGGGTAACACTGAAGCTTTCTTT. It codes for CASSPPLQGNTEAFF.

J is TRBJ2-3 and V is TRBV7-9; D gene ambiguous. The CDR3 has 13 amino acids. V was clipped by 6 bases and J by 0 bases, with 7 bases between them. Germline V gene lookup returns CDR1 SEHNR and CDR2 FQNEAQ (reference sequence). The chain's CDR3 is CASRAPSTDTQYF. The CDR3 coding sequence is TGTGCCAGCAGGGCCCCTAGCACAGATACGCAGTATTTT.

The gene calls are TRBV24-1 and TRBJ2-5; 11 bases are shared with TRBD2. This CDR3 comprises 17 residues. V was clipped by 3 bases and J by 5 bases; unmatched bases: 10. The germline V gene has CDR1 KGHDR and CDR2 SFDVKD. The CDR3 here is CATSDTTLAGGLETQYF. Written as DNA, the CDR3 is TGTGCCACCAGTGATACTACCCTAGCGGGGGGTCTCGAGACCCAGTACTTC.

This clonotype was seen only a few times. The rearrangement links TRBV12-3 or TRBV12-4 to TRBJ2-7; 7 positions match TRBD2. CDR3 length: 16 residues. J lost 3 bases, V lost 6 bases, and 14 bases had no gene match. As DNA, the CDR3 is TGTGCCAGCAGCCCCCCCCTGACTAGCTCAAACTACGAGCAGTACTTC. This translates into CASSPPLTSSNYEQYF.

The chain is built from TRBV30 and TRBJ2-7; D unresolved. The CDR3 is made up of 13 amino acids. Germline assignment: CDR1 GTSNPN and CDR2 SVGIG (reference sequence). Trimming removed 0 bases at V and 3 bases at J, with 9 bases between. CDR3 protein: CAWSVQLSYEQYF. As DNA, the CDR3 is TGTGCCTGGAGTGTACAGTTGAGCTACGAGCAGTACTTC.

This clonotype was recorded a few times. V usage is TRBV12-3 or TRBV12-4 and J usage is TRBJ2-3, with TRBD1 as a possible D gene (6 bases). V was shortened by 4 bases and J by 2 bases, with 19 bases between the two germline ends. The CDR3 is 17 amino acids. In nucleotides, the CDR3 is TGTGCCAGCAGTTCCATGGTGTGGACAGCCAACACAGATACGCAGTATTTT. Amino acids: CASSSMVWTANTDTQYF.

The DNA of the CDR3 is TGTGCCAGCAGCCCCGTGGACAGGGGTGACACTGAAGCTTTCTTT. Translated: CASSPVDRGDTEAFF. This chain links TRBV7-2 with TRBJ1-1; 9 bases align to TRBD1. The CDR3 consists of 15 residues. V trimming: 5 bases; J trimming: 3 bases; junction bases outside the gene matches: 7. Germline values: CDR1 SGHTA, CDR2 FQGNSA.

CDR3 bases: TGCGCCAGCAGCTTGGGGGACAGGGGGCAAGAGACCCAGTACTTC. This gives the protein CASSLGDRGQETQYF. The chain recombines TRBV5-1 with TRBJ2-5; 11 nucleotides match TRBD1. V shed 0 bases and J 2 bases; nucleotides not matched to a gene: 0. Germline CDR1 and CDR2: SGHRS and YFSETQ. This CDR3 is 15 amino acids long. The variable domain in full, completed from reference TRBV5-1 and TRBJ2-5, reads KAGVTQTPRYLIKTRGQQVTLSCSPISGHRSVSWYQQTPGQGLQFLFEYFSETQRNKGNFPGRFSGRQFSNSRSEMNVSTLELGDSALYLCASSLGDRGQETQYFGPGTRLLVL.

The V gene is TRBV30, the J gene TRBJ1-1; D is ambiguous. Germline V gene data show CDR1 as GTSNPN and CDR2 as SVGIG (reference sequence). With 4 bases removed from V and 1 base from J, the gap between germline ends came to 10 bases. CDR3 length equals 13 residues. The CDR3: CAWKGLSNTEAFF. The CDR3 DNA sequence: TGTGCCTGGAAGGGTCTATCGAACACTGAAGCTTTCTTT.

This chain links TRBV9 with TRBJ2-7; 12 bases agree with TRBD1. The CDR3 is made up of 17 amino acids. Trimming removed 7 bases from V and 6 bases from J; junction bases left unmatched: 17. Per germline, CDR1 SGDLS and CDR2 YYNGEE. CDR3 bases: TGTGCCAGCGAAGCTGGGACAGGGGGCGAGCGTTCGGCCGAGCAGTACTTC. It specifies CASEAGTGGERSAEQYF.

There are many counts of this clonotype. The chain recombines TRBV7-6 with TRBJ2-7; D uncertain. Germline CDR1 reads SGHVS; CDR2 reads FNYEAQ. The CDR3 has 12 amino acids. Between the trimmed V and J ends, which lost 1 base and 5 bases, there was a span of 6 bases. The CDR3 DNA is TGTGCCAGCAGCTTAGACCGGCACGAGCAGTACTTC. Translating it yields CASSLDRHEQYF.

V is TRBV7-9 and J is TRBJ2-2, with TRBD1 identical over 7 bases. This CDR3 spans 15 amino acids. V shed 10 bases and J 0 bases; nucleotides not matched to a gene: 8. Germline lookup yields CDR1 SEHNR and CDR2 FQNEAQ (reference sequence). In nucleotides, the CDR3 is TGTGCCACCACCACAGGGGCTACGAACACCGGGGAGCTGTTTTTT. Amino acid sequence: CATTTGATNTGELFF.

This clonotype was picked up a small number of times. CDR3 region: CSASPLVGQRREAFF. The CDR3 DNA is TGCAGTGCTTCACCCTTAGTTGGACAGAGACGTGAAGCTTTCTTT. The V gene is TRBV20-1, the J gene TRBJ1-1, with TRBD1 as a possible D gene (6 bases). The CDR3 covers 15 residues. Germline CDR1 DFQATT, CDR2 SNEGSKA (reference sequence). The V end was cut by 5 bases, the J end by 7 bases, with 23 bases between.

The CDR3 loop is CASSVDLGGNTQYF. CDR3 nucleotide sequence: TGTGCCAGCAGCGTAGACCTCGGGGGGAATACGCAGTATTTT. J is TRBJ2-3 and V is TRBV9; 7 nucleotides match TRBD2. J gave up 7 bases and V 0 bases, and 5 bases lay outside the gene matches. There are 14 residues in the CDR3. Germline V gene data show CDR1 as SGDLS and CDR2 as YYNGEE.

This clonotype has just a few counts. The V call is TRBV29-1, the J call TRBJ1-2; 10 bases agree with TRBD1. The V segment lost 6 bases and the J segment 6 bases; nucleotides outside the gene matches: 4. Germline CDR1 SQVTM, CDR2 ANQGSEA. This CDR3 has 12 residues. CDR3 loop: CSVGGTGDGYTF. The DNA for the CDR3 is TGCAGCGTCGGCGGGACAGGGGATGGCTACACCTTC.

The chain is built from TRBV10-2 and TRBJ2-7; D assignment may be TRBD1 or TRBD2 (7 bases each). V was pared by 7 bases and J by 0 bases, with 13 bases between. Looked up from germline, CDR1 is WSHSY and CDR2 is SAAADI. CDR3 length equals 14 residues. The CDR3 region has the DNA TGCGCCAGCATGGGAGGGGGCCTCTCCTACGAGCAGTACTTC. Translating it yields CASMGGGLSYEQYF.